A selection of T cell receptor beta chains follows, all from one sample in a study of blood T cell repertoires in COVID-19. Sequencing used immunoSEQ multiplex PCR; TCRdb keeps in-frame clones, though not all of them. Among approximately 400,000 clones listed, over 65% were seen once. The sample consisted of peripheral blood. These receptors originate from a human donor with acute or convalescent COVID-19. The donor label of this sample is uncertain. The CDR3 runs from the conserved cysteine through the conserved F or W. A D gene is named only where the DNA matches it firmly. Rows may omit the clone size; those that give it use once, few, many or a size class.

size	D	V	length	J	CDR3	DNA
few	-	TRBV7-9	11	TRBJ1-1	CASSLDLEAFF	TGTGCCAGCAGCTTAGATCTTGAAGCTTTCTTT
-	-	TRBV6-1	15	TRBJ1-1	CASSEVAQVNTEAFF	TGTGCCAGCAGTGAAGTTGCGCAGGTGAACACTGAAGCTTTCTTT
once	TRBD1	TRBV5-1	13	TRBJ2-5	CASSLGQGTTQYF	TGCGCCAGCAGCTTGGGACAGGGAACCACCCAGTACTTC
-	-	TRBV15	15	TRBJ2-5	CATSRELGGGETQYF	TGTGCCACCAGCAGAGAGCTAGGGGGGGGAGAGACCCAGTACTTC
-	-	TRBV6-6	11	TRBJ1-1	CASSYSSSAFF	TGTGCCAGCAGTTACTCGTCCTCAGCTTTCTTT
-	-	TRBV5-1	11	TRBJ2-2	CASSLPGELFF	TGCGCCAGCAGCCTACCCGGGGAGCTGTTTTTT
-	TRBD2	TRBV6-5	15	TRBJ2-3	CASRGLAGRTDTQYF	TGTGCCAGCAGGGGGCTAGCGGGAAGGACAGATACGCAGTATTTT
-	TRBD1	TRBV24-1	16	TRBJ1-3	CATSDPPTGVGNTIYF	TGTGCCACCAGTGACCCCCCGACAGGGGTCGGAAACACCATATATTTT
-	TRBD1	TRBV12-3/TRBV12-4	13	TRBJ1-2	CASSLRGQDGYTF	TGTGCCAGCAGTCTCAGGGGGCAGGATGGCTACACCTTC
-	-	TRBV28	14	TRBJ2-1	CATISTRYYNEQFF	TGTGCCACTATATCTACGAGATATTACAATGAGCAGTTCTTC
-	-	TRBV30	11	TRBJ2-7	CAWSHLEEQYF	TGTGCCTGGAGTCATCTAGAGGAGCAGTACTTC
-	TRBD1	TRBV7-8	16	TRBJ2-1	CASSLGTGILRNEQFF	TGTGCCAGCAGCTTAGGGACAGGGATCCTAAGGAATGAGCAGTTCTTC
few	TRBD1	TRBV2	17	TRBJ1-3	CASKRTGGIISGNTIYF	TGTGCCAGCAAGCGGACAGGGGGTATCATCTCTGGAAACACCATATATTTT
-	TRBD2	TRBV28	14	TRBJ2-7	CASQWSGGTYEQYF	TGTGCCAGTCAGTGGAGCGGGGGGACCTACGAGCAGTACTTC
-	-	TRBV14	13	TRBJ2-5	CASSLRGFETQYF	TGTGCCAGCAGCCTTAGGGGTTTCGAGACCCAGTACTTC
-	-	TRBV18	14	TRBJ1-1	CASSSLDSSFEAFF	TGTGCCAGCTCATCTCTGGACAGTAGTTTTGAAGCTTTCTTT
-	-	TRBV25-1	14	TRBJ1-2	CASRGQLFWRGYTF	TGTGCCAGCAGAGGACAGCTCTTCTGGAGGGGCTACACCTTC
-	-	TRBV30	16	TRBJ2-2	CAWIVQGPSNTGELFF	TGTGCCTGGATCGTTCAGGGGCCCTCGAACACCGGGGAGCTGTTTTTT
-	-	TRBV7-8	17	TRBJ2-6	CASNLPGGASGANVLTF	TGTGCCAGCAACCTTCCCGGGGGAGCCTCTGGGGCCAACGTCCTGACTTTC
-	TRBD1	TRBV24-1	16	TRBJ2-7	CATSDPGTGTYGEQYF	TGTGCCACCAGTGATCCCGGGACAGGGACTTACGGCGAGCAGTACTTC
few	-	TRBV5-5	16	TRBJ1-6	CASSRLSGSYNSPLHF	TGTGCCAGCAGCCGACTCTCGGGTTCCTATAATTCACCCCTCCACTTT
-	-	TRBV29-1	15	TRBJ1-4	CSVRQGNWYEEKLFF	TGCAGCGTTCGGCAGGGCAACTGGTACGAGGAAAAACTGTTTTTT
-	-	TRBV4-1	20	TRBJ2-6	CASSPKYPGHSPSGANVLTF	TGCGCCAGCAGCCCTAAATATCCGGGACATTCTCCCTCAGGGGCCAACGTCCTGACTTTC
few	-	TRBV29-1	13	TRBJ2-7	CSVGGTTLREQYF	TGCAGCGTTGGAGGTACTACCCTACGCGAGCAGTACTTC
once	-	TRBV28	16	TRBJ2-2	CASRTYYRIVTGELFF	TGTGCCAGCAGGACTTACTACAGGATAGTCACCGGGGAGCTGTTTTTT
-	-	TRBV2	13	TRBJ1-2	CASSEQGRYGYTF	TGTGCCAGCAGTGAACAGGGTCGCTATGGCTACACCTTC
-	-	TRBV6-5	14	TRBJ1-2	CASSYSSGGYGYTF	TGTGCCAGCAGTTACTCGTCGGGGGGCTATGGCTACACCTTC